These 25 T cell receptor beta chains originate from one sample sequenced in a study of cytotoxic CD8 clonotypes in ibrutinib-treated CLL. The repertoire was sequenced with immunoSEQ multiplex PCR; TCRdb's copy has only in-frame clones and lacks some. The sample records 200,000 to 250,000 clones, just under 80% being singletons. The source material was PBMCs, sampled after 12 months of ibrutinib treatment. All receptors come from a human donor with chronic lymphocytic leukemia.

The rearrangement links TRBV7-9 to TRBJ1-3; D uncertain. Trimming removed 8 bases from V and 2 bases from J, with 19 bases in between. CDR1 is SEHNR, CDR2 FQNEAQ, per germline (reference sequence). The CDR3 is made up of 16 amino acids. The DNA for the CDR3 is TGTGCCAGCGAAAAGCCGTCGGCTGTTACTGGAAACACCATATATTTT. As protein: CASEKPSAVTGNTIYF.

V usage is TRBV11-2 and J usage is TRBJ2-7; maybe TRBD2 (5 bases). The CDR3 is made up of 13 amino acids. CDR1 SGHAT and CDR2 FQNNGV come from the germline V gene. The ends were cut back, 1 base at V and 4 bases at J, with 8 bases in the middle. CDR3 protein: CASSLASGYEQYF. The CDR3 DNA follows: TGTGCCAGCAGCTTAGCATCGGGGTACGAGCAGTACTTC.

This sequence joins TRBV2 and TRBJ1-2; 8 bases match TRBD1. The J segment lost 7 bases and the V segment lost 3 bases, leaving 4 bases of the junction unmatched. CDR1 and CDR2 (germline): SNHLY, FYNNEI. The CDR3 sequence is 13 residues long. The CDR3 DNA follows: TGTGCCAGCAGTGACAGGGGGCAAGGTGGCTACACCTTC. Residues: CASSDRGQGGYTF.

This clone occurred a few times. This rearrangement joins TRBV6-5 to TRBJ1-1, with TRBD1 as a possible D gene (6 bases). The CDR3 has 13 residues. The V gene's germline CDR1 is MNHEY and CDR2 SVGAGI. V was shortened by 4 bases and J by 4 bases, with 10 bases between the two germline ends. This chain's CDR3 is CASSLPGATEAFF. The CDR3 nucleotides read TGTGCCAGCAGTTTGCCAGGGGCCACTGAAGCTTTCTTT.

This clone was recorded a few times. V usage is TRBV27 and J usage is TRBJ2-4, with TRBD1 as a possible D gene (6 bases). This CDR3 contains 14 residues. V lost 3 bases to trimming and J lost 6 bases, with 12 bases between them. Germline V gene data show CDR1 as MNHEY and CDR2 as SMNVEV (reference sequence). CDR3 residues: CASSFTGLGNIQYF. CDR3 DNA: TGTGCCAGCAGTTTTACAGGGTTGGGAAACATTCAGTACTTC.

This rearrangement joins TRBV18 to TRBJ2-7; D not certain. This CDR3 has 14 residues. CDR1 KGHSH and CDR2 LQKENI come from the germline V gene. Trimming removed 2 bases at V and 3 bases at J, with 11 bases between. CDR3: CASSPVLNHYEQYF. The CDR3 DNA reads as TGTGCCAGCTCACCAGTACTTAACCACTACGAGCAGTACTTC. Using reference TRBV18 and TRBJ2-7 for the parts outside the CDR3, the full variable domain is NAGVMQNPRHLVRRRGQEARLRCSPMKGHSHVYWYRQLPEEGLKFMVYLQKENIIDESGMPKERFSAEFPKEGPSILRIQQVVRGDSAAYFCASSPVLNHYEQYFGPGTRLTVT.

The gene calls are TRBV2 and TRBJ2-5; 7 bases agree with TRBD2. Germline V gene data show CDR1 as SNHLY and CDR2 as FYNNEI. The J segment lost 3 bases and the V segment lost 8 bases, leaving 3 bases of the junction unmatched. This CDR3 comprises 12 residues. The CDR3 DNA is TGTGCCAGCGCCGCGGGGGAAGAGACCCAGTACTTC. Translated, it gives CASAAGEETQYF.

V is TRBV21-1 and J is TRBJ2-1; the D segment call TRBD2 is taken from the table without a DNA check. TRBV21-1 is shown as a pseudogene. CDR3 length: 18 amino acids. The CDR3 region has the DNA TGTGCCAGCAGCCCCCGACTAGCGGGAGTAGGGTTCTACAATGAGCAGTTCTTC. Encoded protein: CASSPRLAGVGFYNEQFF.

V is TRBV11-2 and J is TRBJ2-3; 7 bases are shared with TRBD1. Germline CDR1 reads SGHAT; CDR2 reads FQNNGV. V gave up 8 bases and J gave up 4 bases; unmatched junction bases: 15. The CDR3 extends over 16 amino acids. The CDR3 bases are TGTGCCAGCGCCTTGCGGACAGGCGCGAGGGCAGATACGCAGTATTTT. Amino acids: CASALRTGARADTQYF.

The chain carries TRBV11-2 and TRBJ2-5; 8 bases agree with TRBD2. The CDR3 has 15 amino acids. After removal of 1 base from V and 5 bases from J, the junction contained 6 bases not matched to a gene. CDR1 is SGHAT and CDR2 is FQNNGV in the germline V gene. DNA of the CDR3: TGTGCCAGCAGCTTAGGGGTAGCGGGACGGGAGACCCAGTACTTC. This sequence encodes CASSLGVAGRETQYF.

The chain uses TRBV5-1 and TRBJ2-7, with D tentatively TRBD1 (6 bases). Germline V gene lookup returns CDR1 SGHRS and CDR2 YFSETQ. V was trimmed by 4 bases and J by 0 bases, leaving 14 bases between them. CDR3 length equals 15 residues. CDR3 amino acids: CASSIGQTSSYEQYF. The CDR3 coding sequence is TGCGCCAGCAGCATCGGACAGACGAGCTCCTACGAGCAGTACTTC.

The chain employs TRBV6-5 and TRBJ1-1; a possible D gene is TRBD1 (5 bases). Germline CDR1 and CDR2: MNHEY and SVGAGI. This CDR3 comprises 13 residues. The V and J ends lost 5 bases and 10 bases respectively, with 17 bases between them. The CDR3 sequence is CASSDEGRSIAFF. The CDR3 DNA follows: TGTGCCAGCAGTGACGAGGGGCGCAGCATAGCTTTCTTT.

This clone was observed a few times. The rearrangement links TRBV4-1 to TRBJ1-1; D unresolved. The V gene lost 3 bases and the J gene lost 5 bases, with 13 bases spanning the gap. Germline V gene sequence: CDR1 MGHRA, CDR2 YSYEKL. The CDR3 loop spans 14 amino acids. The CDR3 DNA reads TGCGCCAGCAGCCAGACAAGCTTAGGAACTGAAGCTTTCTTT. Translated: CASSQTSLGTEAFF.

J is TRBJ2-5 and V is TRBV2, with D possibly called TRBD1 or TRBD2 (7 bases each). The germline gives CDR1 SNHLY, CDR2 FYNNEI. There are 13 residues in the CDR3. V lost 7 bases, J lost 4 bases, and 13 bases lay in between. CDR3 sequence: CASMGRGGETQYF. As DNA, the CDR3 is TGTGCCAGCATGGGCAGGGGGGGAGAGACCCAGTACTTC.

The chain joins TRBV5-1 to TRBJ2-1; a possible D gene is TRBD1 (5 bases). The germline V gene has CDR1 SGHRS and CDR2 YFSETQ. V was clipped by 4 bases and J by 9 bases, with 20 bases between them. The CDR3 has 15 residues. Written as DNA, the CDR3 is TGCGCCAGCAGCCAGACGGCAGGGAAGGCGCCTGAGCAGTTCTTC. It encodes CASSQTAGKAPEQFF.

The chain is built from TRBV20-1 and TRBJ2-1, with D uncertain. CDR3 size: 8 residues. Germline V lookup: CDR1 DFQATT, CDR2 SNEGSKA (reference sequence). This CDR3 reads CSGNEQFF. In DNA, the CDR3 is TGCAGCGGCAATGAGCAGTTCTTC.

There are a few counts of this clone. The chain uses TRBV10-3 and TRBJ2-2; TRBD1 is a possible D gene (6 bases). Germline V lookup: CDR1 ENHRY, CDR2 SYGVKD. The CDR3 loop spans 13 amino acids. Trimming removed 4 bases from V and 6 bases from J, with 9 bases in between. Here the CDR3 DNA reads TGTGCCATCAGTGCAGGGGTAGCCGGGGAGCTGTTTTTT. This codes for CAISAGVAGELFF.

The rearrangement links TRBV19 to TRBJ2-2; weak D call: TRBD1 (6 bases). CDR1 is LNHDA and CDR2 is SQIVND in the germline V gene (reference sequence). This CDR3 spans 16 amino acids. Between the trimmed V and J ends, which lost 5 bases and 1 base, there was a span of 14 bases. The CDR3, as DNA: TGTGCCAGTAGTGTTTCCCCGGGACAGAACACCGGGGAGCTGTTTTTT. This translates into CASSVSPGQNTGELFF.

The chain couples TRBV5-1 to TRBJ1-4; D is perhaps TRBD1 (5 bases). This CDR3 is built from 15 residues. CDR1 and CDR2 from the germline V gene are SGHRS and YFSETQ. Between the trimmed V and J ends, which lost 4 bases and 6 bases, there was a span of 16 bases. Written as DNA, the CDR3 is TGCGCCAGCAGCCAGGAGGGGCGGGGGTATGAAAAACTGTTTTTT. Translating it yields CASSQEGRGYEKLFF. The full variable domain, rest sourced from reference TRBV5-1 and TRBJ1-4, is KAGVTQTPRYLIKTRGQQVTLSCSPISGHRSVSWYQQTPGQGLQFLFEYFSETQRNKGNFPGRFSGRQFSNSRSEMNVSTLELGDSALYLCASSQEGRGYEKLFFGSGTQLSVL.

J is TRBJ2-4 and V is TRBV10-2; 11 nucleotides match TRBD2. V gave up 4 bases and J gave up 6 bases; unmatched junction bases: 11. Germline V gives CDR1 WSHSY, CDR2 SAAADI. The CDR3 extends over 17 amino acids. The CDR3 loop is CASSATTSGDVVNIQYF. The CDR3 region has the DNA TGCGCCAGCAGTGCTACGACTAGCGGGGACGTCGTAAACATTCAGTACTTC.

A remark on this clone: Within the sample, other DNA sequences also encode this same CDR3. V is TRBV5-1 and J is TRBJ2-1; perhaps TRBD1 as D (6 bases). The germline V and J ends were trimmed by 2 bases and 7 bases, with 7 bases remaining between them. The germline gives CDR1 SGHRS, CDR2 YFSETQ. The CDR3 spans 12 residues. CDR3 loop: CASSLQGNEQFF. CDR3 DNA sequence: TGCGCCAGCAGCTTACAGGGTAATGAGCAGTTCTTC.

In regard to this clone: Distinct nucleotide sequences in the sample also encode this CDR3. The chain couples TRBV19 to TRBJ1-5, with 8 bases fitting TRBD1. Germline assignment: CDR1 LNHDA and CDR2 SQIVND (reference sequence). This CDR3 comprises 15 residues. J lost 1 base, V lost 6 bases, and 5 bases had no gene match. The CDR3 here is CASRIRQGSNQPQHF. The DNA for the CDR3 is TGTGCCAGTAGAATACGACAGGGGAGCAATCAGCCCCAGCATTTT.

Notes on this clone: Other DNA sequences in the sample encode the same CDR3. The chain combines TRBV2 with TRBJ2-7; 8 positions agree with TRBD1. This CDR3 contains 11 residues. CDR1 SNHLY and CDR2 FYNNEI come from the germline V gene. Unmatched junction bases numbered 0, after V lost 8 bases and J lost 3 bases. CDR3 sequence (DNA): TGTGCCAGCGGACAGGGCTACGAGCAGTACTTC. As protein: CASGQGYEQYF.

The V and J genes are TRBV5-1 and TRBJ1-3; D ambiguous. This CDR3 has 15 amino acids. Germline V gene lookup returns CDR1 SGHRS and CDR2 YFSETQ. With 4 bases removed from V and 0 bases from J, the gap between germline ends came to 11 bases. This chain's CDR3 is CASSKEGTSGNTIYF. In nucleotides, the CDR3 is TGCGCCAGCAGCAAGGAGGGAACCTCTGGAAACACCATATATTTT.

Written as DNA, the CDR3 is TGTGCCAGCAGTTTTTTTAGGTCGGTGAACCAAGCTTTCTTT. This gives the protein CASSFFRSVNQAFF. The chain combines TRBV28 with TRBJ1-1; D is uncertain. From germline, CDR1 is MDHEN and CDR2 SYDVKM. The CDR3 extends over 14 amino acids. V dropped 3 bases and J dropped 9 bases, with 17 bases sitting between them.